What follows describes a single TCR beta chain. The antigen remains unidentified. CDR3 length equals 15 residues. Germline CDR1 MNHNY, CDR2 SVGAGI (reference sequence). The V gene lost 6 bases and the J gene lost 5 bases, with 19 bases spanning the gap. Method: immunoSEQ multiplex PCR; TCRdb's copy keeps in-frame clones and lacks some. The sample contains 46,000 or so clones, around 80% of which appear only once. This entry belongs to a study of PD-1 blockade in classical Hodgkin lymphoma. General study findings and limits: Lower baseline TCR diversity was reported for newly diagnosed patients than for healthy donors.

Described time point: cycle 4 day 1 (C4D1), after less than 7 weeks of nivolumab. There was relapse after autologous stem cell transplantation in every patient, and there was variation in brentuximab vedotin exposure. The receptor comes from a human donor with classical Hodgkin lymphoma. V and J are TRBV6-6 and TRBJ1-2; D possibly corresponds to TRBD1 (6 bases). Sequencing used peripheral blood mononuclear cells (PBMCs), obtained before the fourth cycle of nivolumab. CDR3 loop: CASSPAQGRAYGYTF. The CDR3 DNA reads TGTGCCAGCAGCCCGGCCCAGGGGCGCGCATATGGCTACACCTTC.